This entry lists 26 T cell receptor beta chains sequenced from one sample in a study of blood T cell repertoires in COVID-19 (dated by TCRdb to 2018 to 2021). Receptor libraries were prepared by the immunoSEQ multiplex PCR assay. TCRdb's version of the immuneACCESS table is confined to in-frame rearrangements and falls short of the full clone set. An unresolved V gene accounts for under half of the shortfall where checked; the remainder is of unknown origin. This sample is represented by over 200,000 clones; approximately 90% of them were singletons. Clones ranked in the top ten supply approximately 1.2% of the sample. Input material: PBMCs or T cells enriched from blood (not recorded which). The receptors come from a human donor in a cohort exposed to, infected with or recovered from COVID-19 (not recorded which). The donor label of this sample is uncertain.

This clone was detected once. The CDR3 nucleotides are TGCGCCAGCAGCCCCCGCGGGGAGGTGAACACTGAAGCTTTCTTT. Its translation is CASSPRGEVNTEAFF. The V call is TRBV4-3, the J call TRBJ1-1; no firm D call. Germline V gene data show CDR1 as LGHNA and CDR2 as YSLEER. This CDR3 region has 15 residues. V lost 4 bases, J lost 0 bases, and 12 bases lay in between.

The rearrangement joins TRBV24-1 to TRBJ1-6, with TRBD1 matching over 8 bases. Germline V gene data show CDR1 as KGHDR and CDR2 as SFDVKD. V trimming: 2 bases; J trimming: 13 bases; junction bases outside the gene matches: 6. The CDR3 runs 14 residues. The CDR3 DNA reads TGTGCCACCAGTGATTGGGACAGGAAGAAGCCCCTCCACTTT. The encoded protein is CATSDWDRKKPLHF.

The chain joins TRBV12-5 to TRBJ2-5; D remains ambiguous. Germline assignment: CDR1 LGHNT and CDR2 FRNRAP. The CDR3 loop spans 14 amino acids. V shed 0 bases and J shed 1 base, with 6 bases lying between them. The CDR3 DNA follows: TGTGCTAGTGGTTTGGTCCAGGCCCAAGAGACCCAGTACTTC. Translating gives CASGLVQAQETQYF.

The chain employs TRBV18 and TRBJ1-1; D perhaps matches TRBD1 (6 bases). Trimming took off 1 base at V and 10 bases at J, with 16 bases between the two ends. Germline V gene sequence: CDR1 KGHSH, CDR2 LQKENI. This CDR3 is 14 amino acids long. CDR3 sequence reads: CASSPLGSAGAAFF. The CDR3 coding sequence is TGTGCCAGCTCACCACTGGGTTCGGCAGGGGCAGCTTTCTTT.

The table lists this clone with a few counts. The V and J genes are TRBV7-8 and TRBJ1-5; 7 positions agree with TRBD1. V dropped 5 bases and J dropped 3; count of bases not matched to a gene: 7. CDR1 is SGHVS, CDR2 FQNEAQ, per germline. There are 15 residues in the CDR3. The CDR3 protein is CASSPDGQVNQPQHF. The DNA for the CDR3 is TGTGCCAGCAGCCCTGACGGACAGGTCAATCAGCCCCAGCATTTT.

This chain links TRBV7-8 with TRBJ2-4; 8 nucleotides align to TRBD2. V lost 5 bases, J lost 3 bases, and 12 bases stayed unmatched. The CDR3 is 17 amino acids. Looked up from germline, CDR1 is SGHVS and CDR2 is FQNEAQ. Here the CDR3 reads CASSPNRGGRDKNIQYF. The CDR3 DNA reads TGTGCCAGCAGCCCTAACCGCGGGGGGCGGGACAAAAACATTCAGTACTTC.

CDR3: CATSREGTGDEQYF. The CDR3 region has the DNA TGTGCCACCAGCAGAGAAGGGACAGGGGACGAGCAGTACTTC. V and J are TRBV15 and TRBJ2-7, with 10 bases identical to TRBD1. V lost 0 bases to trimming and J lost 5 bases; unmatched junction nucleotides: 1. The CDR3 length is 14 residues. Per the germline V gene, CDR1 is LNHNV and CDR2 is YYDKDF (reference sequence). The full variable domain, rest sourced from reference TRBV15 and TRBJ2-7, is DAMVIQNPRYQVTQFGKPVTLSCSQTLNHNVMYWYQQKSSQAPKLLFHYYDKDFNNEADTPDNFQSRRPNTSFCFLDIRSPGLGDTAMYLCATSREGTGDEQYFGPGTRLTVT.

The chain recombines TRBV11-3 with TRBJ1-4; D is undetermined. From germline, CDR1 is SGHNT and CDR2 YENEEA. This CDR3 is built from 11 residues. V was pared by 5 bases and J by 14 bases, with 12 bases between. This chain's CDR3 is CASSGNRSLFF. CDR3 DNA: TGTGCCAGCAGCGGCAATAGGAGTCTGTTTTTT.

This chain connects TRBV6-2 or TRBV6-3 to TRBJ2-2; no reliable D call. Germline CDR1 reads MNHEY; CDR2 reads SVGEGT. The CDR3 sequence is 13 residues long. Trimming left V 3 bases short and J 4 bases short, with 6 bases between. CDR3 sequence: CASSYGGTGELFF. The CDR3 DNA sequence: TGTGCCAGCAGTTATGGCGGCACCGGGGAGCTGTTTTTT.

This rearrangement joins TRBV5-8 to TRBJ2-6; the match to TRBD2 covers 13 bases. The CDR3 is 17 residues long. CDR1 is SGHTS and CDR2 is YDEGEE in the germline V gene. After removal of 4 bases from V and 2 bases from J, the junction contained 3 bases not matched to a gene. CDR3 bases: TGTGCCAGCAGCCCACTAGCGGGGGGGCCTGGGGCCAACGTCCTGACTTTC. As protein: CASSPLAGGPGANVLTF. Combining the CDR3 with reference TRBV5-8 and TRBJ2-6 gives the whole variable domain EAGVTQSPTHLIKTRGQQATLRCSPISGHTSVYWYQQALGLGLQFLLWYDEGEERNRGNFPPRFSGRQFPNYSSELNVNALELEDSALYLCASSPLAGGPGANVLTFGAGSRLTVL.

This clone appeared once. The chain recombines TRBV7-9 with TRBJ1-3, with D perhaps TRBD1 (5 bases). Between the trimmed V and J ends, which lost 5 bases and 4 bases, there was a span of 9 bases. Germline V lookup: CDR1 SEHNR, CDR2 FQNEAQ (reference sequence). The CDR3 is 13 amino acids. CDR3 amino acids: CASSPRGGNTIYF. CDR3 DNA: TGTGCCAGCAGCCCCCGGGGGGGAAACACCATATATTTT.

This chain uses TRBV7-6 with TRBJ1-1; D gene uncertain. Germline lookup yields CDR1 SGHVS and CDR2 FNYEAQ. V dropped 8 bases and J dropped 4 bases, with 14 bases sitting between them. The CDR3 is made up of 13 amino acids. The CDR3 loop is CASQPSQSTEAFF. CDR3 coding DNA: TGTGCCAGCCAGCCTAGCCAGAGCACTGAAGCTTTCTTT.

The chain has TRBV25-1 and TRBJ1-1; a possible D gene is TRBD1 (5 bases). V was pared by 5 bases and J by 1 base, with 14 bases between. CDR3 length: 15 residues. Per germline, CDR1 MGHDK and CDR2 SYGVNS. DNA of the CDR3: TGTGCCAGCAGTCCACTTCAGGGCGGGAACACTGAAGCTTTCTTT. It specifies CASSPLQGGNTEAFF. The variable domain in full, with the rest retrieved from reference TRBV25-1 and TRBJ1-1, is EADIYQTPRYLVIGTGKKITLECSQTMGHDKMYWYQQDPGMELHLIHYSYGVNSTEKGDLSSESTVSRIRTEHFPLTLESARPSHTSQYLCASSPLQGGNTEAFFGQGTRLTVV.

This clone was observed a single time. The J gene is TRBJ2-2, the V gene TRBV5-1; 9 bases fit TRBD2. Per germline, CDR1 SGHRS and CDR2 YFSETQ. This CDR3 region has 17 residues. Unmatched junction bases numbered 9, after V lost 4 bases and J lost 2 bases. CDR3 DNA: TGCGCCAGCAGCCCAGGATTTAGCGGGGGCAACACCGGGGAGCTGTTTTTT. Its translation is CASSPGFSGGNTGELFF.

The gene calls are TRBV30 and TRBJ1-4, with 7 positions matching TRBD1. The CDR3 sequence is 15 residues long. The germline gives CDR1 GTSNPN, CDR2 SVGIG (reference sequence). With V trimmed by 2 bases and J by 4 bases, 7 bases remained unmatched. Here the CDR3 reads CAWSPLTGLNEKLFF. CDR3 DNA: TGTGCCTGGAGTCCCCTGACAGGGCTTAATGAAAAACTGTTTTTT.

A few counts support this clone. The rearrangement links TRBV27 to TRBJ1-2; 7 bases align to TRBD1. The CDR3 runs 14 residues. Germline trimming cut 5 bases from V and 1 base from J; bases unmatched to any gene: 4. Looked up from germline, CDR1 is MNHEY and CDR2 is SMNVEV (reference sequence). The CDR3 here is CASSPGTDNYGYTF. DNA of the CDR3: TGTGCCAGCAGTCCCGGGACAGATAACTATGGCTACACCTTC.

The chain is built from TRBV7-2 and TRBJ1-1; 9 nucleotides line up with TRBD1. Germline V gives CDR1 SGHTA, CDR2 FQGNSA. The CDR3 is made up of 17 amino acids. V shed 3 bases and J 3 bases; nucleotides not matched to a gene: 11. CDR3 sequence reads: CASSFGTGLRLDTEAFF. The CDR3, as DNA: TGTGCCAGCAGCTTCGGGACAGGGCTTCGATTGGACACTGAAGCTTTCTTT.

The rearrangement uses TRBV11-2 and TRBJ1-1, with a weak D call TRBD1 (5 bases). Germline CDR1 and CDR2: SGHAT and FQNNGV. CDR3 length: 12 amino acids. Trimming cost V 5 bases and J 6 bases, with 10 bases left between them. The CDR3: CASSGRDPEAFF. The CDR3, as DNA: TGTGCCAGCAGCGGGCGGGACCCTGAAGCTTTCTTT. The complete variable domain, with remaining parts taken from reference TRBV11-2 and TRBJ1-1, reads EAGVAQSPRYKIIEKRQSVAFWCNPISGHATLYWYQQILGQGPKLLIQFQNNGVVDDSQLPKDRFSAERLKGVDSTLKIQPAKLEDSAVYLCASSGRDPEAFFGQGTRLTVV.

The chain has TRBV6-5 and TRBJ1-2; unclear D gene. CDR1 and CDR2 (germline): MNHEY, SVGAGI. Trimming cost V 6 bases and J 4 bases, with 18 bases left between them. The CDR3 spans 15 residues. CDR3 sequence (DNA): TGTGCCAGCAGACACCGGACGGGAATTACCTATGGCTACACCTTC. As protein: CASRHRTGITYGYTF.

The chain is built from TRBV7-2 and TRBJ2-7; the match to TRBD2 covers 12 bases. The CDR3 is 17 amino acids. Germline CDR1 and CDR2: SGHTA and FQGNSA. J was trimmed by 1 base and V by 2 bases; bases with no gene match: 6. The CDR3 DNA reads TGTGCCAGCAGCTTAACCACGACTAGCGGGGGATCCTACGAGCAGTACTTC. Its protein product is CASSLTTTSGGSYEQYF.

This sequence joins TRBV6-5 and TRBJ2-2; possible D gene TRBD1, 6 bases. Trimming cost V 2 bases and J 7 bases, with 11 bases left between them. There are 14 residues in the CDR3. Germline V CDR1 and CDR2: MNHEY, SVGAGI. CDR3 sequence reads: CASSYGTGYGELFF. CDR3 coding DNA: TGTGCCAGCAGTTACGGAACAGGGTACGGGGAGCTGTTTTTT.

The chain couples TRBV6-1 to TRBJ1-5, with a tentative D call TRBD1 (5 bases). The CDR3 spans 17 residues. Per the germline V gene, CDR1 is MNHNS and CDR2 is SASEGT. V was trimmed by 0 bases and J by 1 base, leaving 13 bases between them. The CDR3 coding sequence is TGTGCCAGCAGTGAAGCGCTGGGGGGACCGAGCAATCAGCCCCAGCATTTT. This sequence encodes CASSEALGGPSNQPQHF.

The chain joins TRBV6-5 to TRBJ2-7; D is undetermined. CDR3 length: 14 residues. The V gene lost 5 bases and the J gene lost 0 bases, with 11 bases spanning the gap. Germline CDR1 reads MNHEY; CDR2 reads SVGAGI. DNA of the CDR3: TGTGCCAGCAGTCAGATCTCCGTCTCCTACGAGCAGTACTTC. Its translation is CASSQISVSYEQYF.

CDR3 sequence reads: CAWSGMTGNTQYF. The DNA for the CDR3 is TGTGCCTGGAGTGGAATGACAGGCAATACGCAGTATTTT. The chain is built from TRBV30 and TRBJ2-3; tentatively, D is TRBD1 (6 bases). CDR3 length: 13 residues. The germline gives CDR1 GTSNPN, CDR2 SVGIG (reference sequence). Trimming removed 1 base at V and 7 bases at J, with 12 bases between.

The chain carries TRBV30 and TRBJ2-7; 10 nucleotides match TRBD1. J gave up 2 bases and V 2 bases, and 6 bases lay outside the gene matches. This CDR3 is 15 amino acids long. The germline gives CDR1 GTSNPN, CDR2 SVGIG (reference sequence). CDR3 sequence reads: CAWSHPGTGAYEQYF. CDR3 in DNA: TGTGCCTGGAGTCACCCAGGGACAGGGGCCTACGAGCAGTACTTC.

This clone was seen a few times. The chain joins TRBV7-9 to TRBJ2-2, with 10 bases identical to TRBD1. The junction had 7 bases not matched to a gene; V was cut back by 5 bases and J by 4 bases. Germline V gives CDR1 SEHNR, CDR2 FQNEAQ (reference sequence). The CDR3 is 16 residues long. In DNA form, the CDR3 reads TGTGCCAGCAGCGGCCCGGGACAGGGGCCCACCGGGGAGCTGTTTTTT. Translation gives CASSGPGQGPTGELFF. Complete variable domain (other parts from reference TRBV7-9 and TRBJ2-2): DTGVSQNPRHKITKRGQNVTFRCDPISEHNRLYWYRQTLGQGPEFLTYFQNEAQLEKSRLLSDRFSAERPKGSFSTLEIQRTEQGDSAMYLCASSGPGQGPTGELFFGEGSRLTVL.